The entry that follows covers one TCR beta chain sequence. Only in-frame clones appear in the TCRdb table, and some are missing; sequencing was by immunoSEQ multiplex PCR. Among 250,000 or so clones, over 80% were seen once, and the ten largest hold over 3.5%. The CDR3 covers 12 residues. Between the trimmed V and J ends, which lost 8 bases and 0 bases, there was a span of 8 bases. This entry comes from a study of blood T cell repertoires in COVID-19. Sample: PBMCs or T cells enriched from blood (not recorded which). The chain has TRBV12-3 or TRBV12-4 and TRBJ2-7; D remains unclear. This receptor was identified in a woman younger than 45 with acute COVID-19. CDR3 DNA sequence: TGTGCCAGCGGTCCAGACTCCTACGAGCAGTACTTC. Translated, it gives CASGPDSYEQYF.